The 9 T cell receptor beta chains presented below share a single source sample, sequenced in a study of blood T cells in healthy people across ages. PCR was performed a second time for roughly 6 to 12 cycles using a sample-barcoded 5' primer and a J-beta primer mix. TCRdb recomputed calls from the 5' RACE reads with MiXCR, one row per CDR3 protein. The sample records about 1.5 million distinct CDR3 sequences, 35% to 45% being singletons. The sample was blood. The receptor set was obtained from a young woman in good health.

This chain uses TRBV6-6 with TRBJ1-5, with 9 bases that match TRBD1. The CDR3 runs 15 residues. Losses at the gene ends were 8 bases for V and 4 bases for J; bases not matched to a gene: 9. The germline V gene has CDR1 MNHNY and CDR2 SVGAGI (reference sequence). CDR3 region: CASLFSGTGNQPQHF. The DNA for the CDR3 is TGTGCCAGCCTGTTCTCCGGGACAGGGAATCAGCCCCAGCATTTT.

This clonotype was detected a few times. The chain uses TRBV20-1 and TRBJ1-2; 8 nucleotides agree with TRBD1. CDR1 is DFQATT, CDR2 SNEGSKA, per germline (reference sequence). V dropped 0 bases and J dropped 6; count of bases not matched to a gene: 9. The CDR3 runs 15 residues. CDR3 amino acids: CSARDRTGWVHGYTF. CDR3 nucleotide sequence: TGCAGTGCTAGAGACAGGACAGGGTGGGTCCATGGCTACACCTTC.

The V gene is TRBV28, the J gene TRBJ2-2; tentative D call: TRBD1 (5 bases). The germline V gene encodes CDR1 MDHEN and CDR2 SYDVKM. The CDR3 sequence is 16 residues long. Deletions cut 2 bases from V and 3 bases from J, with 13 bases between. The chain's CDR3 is CASSLSPGRDTGELFF. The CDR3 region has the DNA TGTGCCAGCAGTTTAAGTCCAGGGCGTGACACCGGGGAGCTGTTTTTT. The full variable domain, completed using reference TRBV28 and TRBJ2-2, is DVKVTQSSRYLVKRTGEKVFLECVQDMDHENMFWYRQDPGLGLRLIYFSYDVKMKEKGDIPEGYSVSREKKERFSLILESASTNQTSMYLCASSLSPGRDTGELFFGEGSRLTVL.

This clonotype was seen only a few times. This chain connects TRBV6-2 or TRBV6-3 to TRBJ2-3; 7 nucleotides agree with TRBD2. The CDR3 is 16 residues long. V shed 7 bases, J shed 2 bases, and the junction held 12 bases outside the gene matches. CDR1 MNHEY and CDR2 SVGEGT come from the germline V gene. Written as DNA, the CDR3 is TGTGCCAGCAATCCTGAGCGGGACTCACTCACAGATACGCAGTATTTT. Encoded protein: CASNPERDSLTDTQYF.

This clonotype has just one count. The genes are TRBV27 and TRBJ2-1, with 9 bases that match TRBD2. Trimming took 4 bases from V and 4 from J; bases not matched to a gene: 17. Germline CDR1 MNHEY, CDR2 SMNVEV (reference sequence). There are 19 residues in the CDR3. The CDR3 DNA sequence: TGTGCCAGCAGTTCCCTCTTCGAAATAGCGGGAGAGGGTTACAATGAGCAGTTCTTC. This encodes CASSSLFEIAGEGYNEQFF.

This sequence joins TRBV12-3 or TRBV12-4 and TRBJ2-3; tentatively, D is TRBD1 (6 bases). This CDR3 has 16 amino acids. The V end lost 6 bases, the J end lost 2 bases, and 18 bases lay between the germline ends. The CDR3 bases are TGTGCCAGCAGCCCTACCACAGGGATTAACACAGATACGCAGTATTTT. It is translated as CASSPTTGINTDTQYF.

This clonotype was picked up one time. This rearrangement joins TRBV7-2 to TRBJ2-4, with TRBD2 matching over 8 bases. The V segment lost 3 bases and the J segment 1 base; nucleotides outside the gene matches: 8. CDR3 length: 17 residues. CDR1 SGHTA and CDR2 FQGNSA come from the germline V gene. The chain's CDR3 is CASSLRGATGAKNIQYF. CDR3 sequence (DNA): TGTGCCAGCAGCTTGCGGGGGGCAACAGGCGCCAAAAACATTCAGTACTTC.

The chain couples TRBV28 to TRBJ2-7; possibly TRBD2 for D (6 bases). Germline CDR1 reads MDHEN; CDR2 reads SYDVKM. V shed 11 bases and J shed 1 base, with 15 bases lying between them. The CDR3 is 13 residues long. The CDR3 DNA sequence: TGTGCCGCTTTTGGGGGGATTTCCTACGAGCAGTACTTC. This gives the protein CAAFGGISYEQYF.

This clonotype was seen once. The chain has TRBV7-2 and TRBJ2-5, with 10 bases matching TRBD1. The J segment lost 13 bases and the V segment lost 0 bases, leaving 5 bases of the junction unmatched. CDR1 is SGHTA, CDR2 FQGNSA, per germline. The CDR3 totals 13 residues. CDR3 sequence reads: CASSLAGTGDVYF. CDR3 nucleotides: TGTGCCAGCAGCTTAGCGGGGACAGGGGATGTGTACTTC.